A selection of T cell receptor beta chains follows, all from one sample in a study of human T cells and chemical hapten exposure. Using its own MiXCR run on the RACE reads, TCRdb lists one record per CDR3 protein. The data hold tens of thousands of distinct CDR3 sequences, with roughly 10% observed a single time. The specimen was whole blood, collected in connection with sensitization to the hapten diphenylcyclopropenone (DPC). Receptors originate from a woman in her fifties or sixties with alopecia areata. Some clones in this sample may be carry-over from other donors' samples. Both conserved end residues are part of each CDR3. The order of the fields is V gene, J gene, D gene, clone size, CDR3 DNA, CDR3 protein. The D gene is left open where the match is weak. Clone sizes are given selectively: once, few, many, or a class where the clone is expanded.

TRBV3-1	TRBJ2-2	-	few	TGTGCCAGCTTGGGGTCGGGCACCGGGGAGCTGTTTTTT	CASLGSGTGELFF
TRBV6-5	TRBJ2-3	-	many	TGTGCCAGCAGTCCCGGGGCCCGAGCAGATACGCAGTATTTT	CASSPGARADTQYF
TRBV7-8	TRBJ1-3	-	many	TGTGCCAGCAGCTTAGGGTCGAGGTTCGGACCCTCTGGAAACACCATATATTTT	CASSLGSRFGPSGNTIYF
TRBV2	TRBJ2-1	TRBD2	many	TGTGCCAGCAGGAGTAGCGGGACTTTTTACAATGAGCAGTTCTTC	CASRSSGTFYNEQFF
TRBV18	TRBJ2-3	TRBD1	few	TGTGCCAGCTCACCTCAGACAGGGCCCACAGATACGCAGTATTTT	CASSPQTGPTDTQYF
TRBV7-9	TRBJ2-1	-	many	TGTGCCAGCAGCCTAACAGGTCATCCGAACAATGAGCAGTTCTTC	CASSLTGHPNNEQFF
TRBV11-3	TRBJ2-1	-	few	TGTGCCAGCAGCTTCGGGATCAAAAGCAACAATGAGCAGTTCTTC	CASSFGIKSNNEQFF
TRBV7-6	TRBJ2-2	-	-	TGTGCCAGCAGCCCCACAACTAACCCCGGGGAGCTGTTTTTT	CASSPTTNPGELFF
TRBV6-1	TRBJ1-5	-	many	TGTGCCAGCAGTGGAGGGACTTACCAGGGGAGCAATCAGCCCCAGCATTTT	CASSGGTYQGSNQPQHF
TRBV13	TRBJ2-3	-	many	TGTGCCAGCAGCAGCTGGGGCACAGATACGCAGTATTTT	CASSSWGTDTQYF
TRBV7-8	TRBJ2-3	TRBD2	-	TGTGCCAGCAGCTTAGTTTGGGCGGGGGGGCAGTATTTT	CASSLVWAGGQYF
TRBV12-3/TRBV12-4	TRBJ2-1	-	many	TGTGCCAGCAGTCCAGGCGGGGCCGAGCAGTTCTTC	CASSPGGAEQFF
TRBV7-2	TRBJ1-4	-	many	TGTGCCAGCAGCTTAGAAGTAGATGAAAAACTGTTTTTT	CASSLEVDEKLFF
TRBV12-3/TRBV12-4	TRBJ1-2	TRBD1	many	TGTGCCAGCAGCACCCTGACAGGGGCCCATGGCTACACCTTC	CASSTLTGAHGYTF
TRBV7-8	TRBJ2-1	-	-	TGTGCCAGCAGCTTAATACAGCTAGGTGGTGAGCAGTTCTTC	CASSLIQLGGEQFF
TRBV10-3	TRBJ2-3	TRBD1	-	TGTGCCATCAGTGACAGGGGGCGGTCAGATACGCAGTATTTT	CAISDRGRSDTQYF
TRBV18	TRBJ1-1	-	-	TGTGCCAGCTCGCAGGCGCTGAACACTGAAGCTTTCTTT	CASSQALNTEAFF
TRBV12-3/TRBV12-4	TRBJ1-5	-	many	TGTGCCAGCAGTTCAAACGGCAATCAGCCCCAGCATTTT	CASSSNGNQPQHF
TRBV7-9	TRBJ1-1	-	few	TGTGCCAGCCCCTTCCCAGGGCGGAACCTGAACACTGAAGCTTTCTTT	CASPFPGRNLNTEAFF
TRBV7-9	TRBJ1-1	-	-	TGTGCCAGCAGCTCAGGACTCCTAGGGACTGAAGCTTTCTTT	CASSSGLLGTEAFF
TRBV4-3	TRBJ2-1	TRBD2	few	TGCGCCAGCAGCCAAGATCATCGCGGGGGGCTCGGCTACAATGAGCAGTTCTTC	CASSQDHRGGLGYNEQFF
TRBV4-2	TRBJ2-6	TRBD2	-	TGTGCCAGCAGCCAGAGACTAGCGGGAGCCTCTGGGGCCAACGTCCTGACTTTC	CASSQRLAGASGANVLTF
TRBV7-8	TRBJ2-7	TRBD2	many	TGTGCCAGCAGCTTAGCTTGGCAGCGGGATCACGAGCAGTACTTC	CASSLAWQRDHEQYF
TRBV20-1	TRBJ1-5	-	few	TGCAGTGCTAGAGTGCAGGGTCGCAATCAGCCCCAGCATTTT	CSARVQGRNQPQHF
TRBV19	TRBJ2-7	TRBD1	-	TGTGCCAGTAGTATTGGCAGGGGGAGCTCCTACGAGCAGTACTTC	CASSIGRGSSYEQYF
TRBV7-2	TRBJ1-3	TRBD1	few	TGTGCCAGCAGCTCTCTGGACAGGAGATTCGGAAACACCATATATTTT	CASSSLDRRFGNTIYF
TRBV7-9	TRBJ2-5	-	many	TGTGCCGTGACTCTCATGGGAGCACAAGAGACCCAGTACTTC	CAVTLMGAQETQYF
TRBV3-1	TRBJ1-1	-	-	TGTGCCAGCAGCCAAGGGGAGAACACTGAAGCTTTCTTT	CASSQGENTEAFF